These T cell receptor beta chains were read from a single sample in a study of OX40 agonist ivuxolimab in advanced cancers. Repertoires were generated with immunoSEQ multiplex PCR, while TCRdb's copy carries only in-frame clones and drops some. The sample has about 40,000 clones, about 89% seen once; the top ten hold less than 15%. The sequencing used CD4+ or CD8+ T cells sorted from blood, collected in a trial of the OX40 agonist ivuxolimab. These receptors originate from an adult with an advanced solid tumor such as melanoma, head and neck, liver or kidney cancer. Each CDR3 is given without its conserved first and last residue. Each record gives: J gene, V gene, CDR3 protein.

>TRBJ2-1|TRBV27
ASSLSYHRKNNEQF
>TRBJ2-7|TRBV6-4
ASSDSSGGSPHEQY
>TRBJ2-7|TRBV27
ASSGRDRGAYEQY
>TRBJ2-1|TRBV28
ASSLGAHNEQF
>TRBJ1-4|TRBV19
ASSISPQGGDEKLF
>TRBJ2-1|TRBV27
ASSPPNRGGEQF
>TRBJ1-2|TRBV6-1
ASSPELTDYGYT
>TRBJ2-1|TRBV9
ASSVEDREGLGYNEQF
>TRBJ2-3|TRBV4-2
ASSQESSGGLGDTQY
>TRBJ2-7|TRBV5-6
ASSYPSRGPYEQY
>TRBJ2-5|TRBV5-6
ASSFGTETQY
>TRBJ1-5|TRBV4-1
ASSQDGTGDQPQH
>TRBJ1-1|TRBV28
ASSDHEAF
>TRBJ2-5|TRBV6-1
ASSEDLLLAGAEETQY
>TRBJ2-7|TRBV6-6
ASSYSPTYEQY
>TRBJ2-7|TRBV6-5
ASSYQRTGRDEQY
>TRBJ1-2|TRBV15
ATSREEVNYGYT
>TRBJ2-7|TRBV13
ASSSSDTYEQY
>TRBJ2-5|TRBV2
ASTEPRGRIQETQY
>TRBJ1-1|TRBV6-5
ASSYHRAWTGEAF
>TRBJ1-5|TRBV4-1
ASSQEGGQPQH
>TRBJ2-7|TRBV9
ASSLREIPYEQY
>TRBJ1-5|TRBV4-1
ASSQDREEPQH
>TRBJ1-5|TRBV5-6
ASSFDGKGGQGDQPQH
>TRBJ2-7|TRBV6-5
ASRTDRAYEQY